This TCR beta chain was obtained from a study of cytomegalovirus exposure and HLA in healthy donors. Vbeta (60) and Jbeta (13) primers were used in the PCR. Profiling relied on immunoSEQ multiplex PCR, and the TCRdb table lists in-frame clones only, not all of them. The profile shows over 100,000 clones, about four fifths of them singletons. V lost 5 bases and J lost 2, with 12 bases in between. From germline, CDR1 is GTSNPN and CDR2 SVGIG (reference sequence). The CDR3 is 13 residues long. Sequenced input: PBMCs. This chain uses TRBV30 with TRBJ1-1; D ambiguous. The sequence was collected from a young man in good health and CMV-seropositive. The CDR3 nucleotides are TGTGCCTGGGGGCGAGCCTTTAACACTGAAGCTTTCTTT. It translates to CAWGRAFNTEAFF.